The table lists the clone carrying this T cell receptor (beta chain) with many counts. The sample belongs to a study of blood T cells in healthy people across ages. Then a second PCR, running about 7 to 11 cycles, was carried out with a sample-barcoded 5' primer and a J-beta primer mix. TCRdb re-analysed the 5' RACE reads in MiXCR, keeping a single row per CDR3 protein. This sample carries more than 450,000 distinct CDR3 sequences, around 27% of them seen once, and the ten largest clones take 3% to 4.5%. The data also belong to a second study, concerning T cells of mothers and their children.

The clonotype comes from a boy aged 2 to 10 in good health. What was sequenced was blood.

The CDR3 is CASSAGGYEQYF. CDR3 sequence (DNA): TGTGCCAGCAGTGCAGGGGGCTACGAGCAGTACTTC. The gene calls are TRBV5-4 and TRBJ2-7; 7 nucleotides match TRBD1. Trimming took 5 bases from V and 3 from J; bases not matched to a gene: 2. Germline V gene sequence: CDR1 SGHNT, CDR2 YYREEE (reference sequence). The CDR3 covers 12 residues.